This is a list of T cell receptor beta chains from one sample in a study of T cells in Graves' hyperthyroidism and ophthalmopathy. Via MiXCR, TCRdb re-called the multiplex PCR reads, giving one row per CDR3 protein. Counted here are about 580,000 distinct CDR3 sequences, roughly 46% occurring once; the ten biggest clones make up around 8%. Sequencing input: peripheral blood or thyroid tissue (not recorded which). These receptors were collected from a woman between 18 and 29 years old with Graves' hyperthyroidism. Both conserved end residues are part of each CDR3. The D gene is left open where the match is weak. Clone size is stated in some rows and not others, as once, few, many or a class when expanded.

>NA|NA|TRBV12-3/TRBV12-4|TRBJ1-1
CASRHRGNQAFF
TGTGCCAGCAGGCACAGAGGAAACCAAGCTTTCTTT
>many|NA|TRBV27|TRBJ1-2
CASSKQGGYGYTF
TGTGCCAGCAGTAAACAGGGTGGCTATGGCTACACCTTC
>NA|TRBD1|TRBV15|TRBJ1-2
CATSRDRAPGGGYTF
TGTGCCACCAGCAGGGACAGGGCCCCTGGGGGTGGCTACACCTTC
>many|TRBD2|TRBV20-1|TRBJ2-5
CSASRLAGQETQYF
TGCAGTGCTAGTCGCCTAGCGGGGCAAGAGACCCAGTACTTC
>NA|NA|TRBV11-1|TRBJ2-1
CASPGDNNEQFF
TGTGCCAGCCCCGGGGATAACAATGAGCAGTTCTTC
>NA|NA|TRBV5-5|TRBJ2-5
CASKRRVETQYF
TGTGCCAGCAAACGGAGGGTAGAGACCCAGTACTTC
>NA|NA|TRBV2|TRBJ2-7
CASQGWSAYEQYF
TGTGCCAGCCAAGGGTGGAGCGCATACGAGCAGTACTTC
>many|NA|TRBV9|TRBJ2-7
CASSVGGGQSYEQYF
TGTGCCAGCAGCGTAGGGGGGGGGCAGTCCTACGAGCAGTACTTC
>NA|NA|TRBV15|TRBJ1-2
CATSREVGFYGYTF
TGTGCCACCAGCAGAGAAGTAGGGTTCTATGGCTACACCTTC
>many|NA|TRBV4-1|TRBJ1-5
CASSRTTGYNQPQHF
TGCGCCAGCAGCCGCACGACAGGTTACAATCAGCCCCAGCATTTT
>NA|TRBD1|TRBV20-1|TRBJ1-4
CSARDRIQQGAGEKLFF
TGCAGTGCTAGAGATCGGATCCAGCAGGGGGCGGGGGAAAAACTGTTTTTT
>NA|NA|TRBV6-2/TRBV6-3|TRBJ1-3
CASKRGKVDTIYF
TGTGCCAGCAAACGGGGGAAGGTGGACACCATATATTTT
>many|NA|TRBV20-1|TRBJ2-2
CSARWGQGGELFF
TGCAGTGCTAGATGGGGGCAGGGCGGGGAGCTGTTTTTT
>many|NA|TRBV11-3|TRBJ2-7
CASSFPGTMNEQYF
TGTGCCAGCAGCTTCCCCGGGACAATGAACGAGCAGTACTTC
>many|TRBD1|TRBV13|TRBJ2-7
CASSSGQIYEQYF
TGTGCCAGCAGCTCGGGACAGATCTACGAGCAGTACTTC
>NA|NA|TRBV24-1|TRBJ2-5
CATSAPAGETQYF
TGTGCCACCAGTGCACCCGCCGGGGAGACCCAGTACTTC
>once|TRBD1|TRBV20-1|TRBJ2-5
CSAKDRGRVIETQYF
TGCAGTGCGAAAGACAGGGGGAGGGTGATCGAGACCCAGTACTTC
>many|NA|TRBV5-8|TRBJ1-1
CASSHVGTEAFF
TGTGCCAGCAGCCATGTAGGAACTGAAGCTTTCTTT
>NA|NA|TRBV12-3/TRBV12-4|TRBJ1-1
CASSGSRHHNTEAFF
TGTGCCAGCAGTGGGTCGCGGCACCATAACACTGAAGCTTTCTTT
>NA|NA|TRBV20-1|TRBJ2-5
CSGAVAGNETQYF
TGCAGTGGGGCCGTGGCGGGGAATGAGACCCAGTACTTC
>many|NA|TRBV15|TRBJ1-5
CATSRDHPGRPQHF
TGTGCCACCAGCAGAGATCATCCGGGAAGGCCCCAGCATTTT
>many|TRBD1|TRBV29-1|TRBJ1-4
CSVEEQGALSNEKLFF
TGCAGCGTTGAAGAACAGGGGGCGCTTTCTAATGAAAAACTGTTTTTT
>many|NA|TRBV9|TRBJ2-7
CASSVAPAPNSYEQYF
TGTGCCAGCAGCGTAGCTCCAGCGCCCAACTCCTACGAGCAGTACTTC
>many|NA|TRBV19|TRBJ2-7
CASSIGAGGTEQYF
TGTGCCAGTAGTATAGGGGCAGGGGGGACCGAGCAGTACTTC
>many|TRBD2|TRBV20-1|TRBJ2-7
CSAPSGTRGYEQYF
TGCAGTGCTCCGTCCGGGACTAGGGGCTACGAGCAGTACTTC
>many|NA|TRBV5-1|TRBJ2-2
CASSFTPGGSGELFF
TGCGCCAGCAGCTTCACCCCCGGTGGGAGCGGGGAGCTGTTTTTT
>NA|NA|TRBV9|TRBJ2-2
CASSLYEGSRELFF
TGTGCCAGCAGCCTGTACGAAGGGAGCCGGGAGCTGTTTTTT
>NA|NA|TRBV7-9|TRBJ2-7
CASSFGGNLLEQYF
TGTGCCAGCAGCTTTGGCGGGAACCTGCTCGAGCAGTACTTC
>many|TRBD2|TRBV9|TRBJ2-5
CASSVGGLAGGETQYF
TGTGCCAGCAGCGTAGGCGGACTAGCGGGAGGAGAGACCCAGTACTTC